This T cell receptor beta chain originates from a study of monozygotic twins with inflammatory bowel disease. Study-wide points: Nothing supported a single strong signal or clonotype that was associated with IBD.

Molecular identifiers with 6-nucleotide sample barcodes were added during cDNA synthesis via template switching. TCRdb reprocessed the 5' RACE reads; each CDR3 protein has one entry and no DNA is given. In total, the table holds 300,000 to 350,000 distinct CDR3 sequences. Germline V gene lookup returns CDR1 MDHEN and CDR2 SYDVKM. CDR3 length equals 17 residues. With regard to this clonotype: The antigen is undetermined.

The sequence was obtained from a human donor with ulcerative colitis or Crohn's disease, or a healthy co-twin of an affected twin (not recorded which). This rearrangement joins TRBV28 to TRBJ2-5; without DNA, the TCRdb call of TRBD1 cannot be checked. Sample: blood. CDR3 sequence: CASSTSLQAWGQETQYF.